This T cell receptor (beta chain) was found in a study of T cells after posttransplantation cyclophosphamide. Whole-study findings and limits: After PTCy, TRB diversity resembled that of CNI/methotrexate controls. Donor-recipient repertoire similarity was low at 1-2 months, rising over year one. TRB overlap between skin or GI tissue T cells and blood was limited.

Assay: immunoSEQ multiplex PCR; the TCRdb copy retains only in-frame clones and omits some. The repertoire consists of approximately 34,000 clones, none detected only once. This clone was detected ten times or more. Its cognate antigen is unknown. This CDR3 comprises 15 residues. Germline lookup yields CDR1 KGHSH and CDR2 LQKENI. Between the trimmed V and J ends, which lost 5 bases and 4 bases, there was a span of 18 bases. The related graft donor's blood sample was taken on the day of bone marrow donation. The sequencing input was PBMCs. This clonotype was sampled from a woman in her forties or fifties in good health and a related stem cell transplant donor. The genes are TRBV18 and TRBJ2-7; D might be TRBD2 (5 bases). CDR3 loop: CASSATPGPGYEQYF. The CDR3 DNA is TGTGCCAGCTCAGCAACTCCCGGGCCGGGGTACGAGCAGTACTTC.